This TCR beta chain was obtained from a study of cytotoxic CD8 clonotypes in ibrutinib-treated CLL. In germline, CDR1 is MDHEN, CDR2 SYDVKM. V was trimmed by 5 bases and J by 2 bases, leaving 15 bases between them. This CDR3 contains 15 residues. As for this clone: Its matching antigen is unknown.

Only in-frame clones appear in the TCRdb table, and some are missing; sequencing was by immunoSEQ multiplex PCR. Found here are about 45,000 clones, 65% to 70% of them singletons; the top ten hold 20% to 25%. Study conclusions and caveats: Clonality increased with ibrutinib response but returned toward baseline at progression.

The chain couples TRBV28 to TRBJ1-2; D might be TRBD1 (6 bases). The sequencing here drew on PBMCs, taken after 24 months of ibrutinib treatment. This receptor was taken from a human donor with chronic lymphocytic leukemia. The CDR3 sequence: CASSLGRGKNYGYTF. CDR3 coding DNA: TGTGCCAGCAGTCTTGGCAGGGGAAAAAACTATGGCTACACCTTC.